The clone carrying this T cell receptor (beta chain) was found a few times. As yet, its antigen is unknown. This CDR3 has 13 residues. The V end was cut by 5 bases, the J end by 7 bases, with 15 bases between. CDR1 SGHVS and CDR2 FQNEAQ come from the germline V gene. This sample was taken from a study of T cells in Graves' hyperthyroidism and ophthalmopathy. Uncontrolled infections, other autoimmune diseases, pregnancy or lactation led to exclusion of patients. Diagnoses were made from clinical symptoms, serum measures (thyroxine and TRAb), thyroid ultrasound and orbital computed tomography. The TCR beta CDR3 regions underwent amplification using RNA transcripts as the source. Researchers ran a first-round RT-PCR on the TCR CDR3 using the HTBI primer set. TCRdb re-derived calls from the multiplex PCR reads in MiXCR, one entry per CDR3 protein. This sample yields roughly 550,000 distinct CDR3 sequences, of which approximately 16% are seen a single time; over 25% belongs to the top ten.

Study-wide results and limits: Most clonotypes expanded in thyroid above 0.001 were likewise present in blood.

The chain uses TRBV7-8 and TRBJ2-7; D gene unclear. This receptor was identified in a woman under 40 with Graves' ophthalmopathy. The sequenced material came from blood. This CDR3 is CASSPATLGEQYF. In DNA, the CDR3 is TGTGCCAGCAGCCCCGCGACCCTCGGGGAGCAGTACTTC.